This T cell receptor beta chain was profiled in a study of T cells after yellow fever vaccination. The CDR3 consists of 13 residues. CDR1 SGHDT and CDR2 YYEEEE come from the germline V gene. Between the trimmed V and J ends, which lost 1 base and 7 bases, there was a span of 12 bases. TCRdb processed the 5' RACE reads anew with MiXCR; each CDR3 protein has one entry. This sample has more than 250,000 distinct CDR3 sequences, with roughly 6.8% found just once. This specimen was PBMCs, taken 35 to 50 days after the first yellow fever vaccination. V usage is TRBV5-6 and J usage is TRBJ2-7; no definite D call. The clonotype comes from a man aged 18 to 29 who received the YFV17D yellow fever vaccine. CDR3 sequence reads: CASSLTHGGEQYV. Written as DNA, the CDR3 is TGTGCCAGCAGCTTGACACACGGTGGGGAGCAGTACGTC.